The rows below give T cell receptor beta chains drawn from one sample of a study of T-cell reconstitution after alpha-beta-depleted transplantation in children. MiXCR, applied by TCRdb to the PCR reads, yields one record per CDR3 protein. The sample holds 250,000 to 350,000 distinct CDR3 sequences, nearly 10% seen once. The specimen was PBMCs from the stem cell graft donor, collected from the stem cell graft. Source of these receptors: a human donor who donated a stem cell graft to a child with SCID. Each CDR3 is given with its conserved first and last residue. Each record gives: J gene, clone size, D gene, V gene, CDR3 DNA, CDR3 protein. A D gene is named only where the DNA matches it firmly. Only some rows state a clone size, as once, few, many or a class for expanded clones.

J gene: TRBJ2-1; clone size: few; D gene: -; V gene: TRBV7-9; CDR3 DNA: TGTGCCAGCATCTATTCCAGGCTCAACAATGAGCAGTTCTTC; CDR3 protein: CASIYSRLNNEQFF
J gene: TRBJ2-1; clone size: few; D gene: TRBD1; V gene: TRBV5-1; CDR3 DNA: TGCGCCAGCAGCTTGTATGGACAGGGGGGAGTCAATGAGCAGTTCTTC; CDR3 protein: CASSLYGQGGVNEQFF
J gene: TRBJ2-2; clone size: many; D gene: TRBD1; V gene: TRBV12-3/TRBV12-4; CDR3 DNA: TGTGCCAGCATTATGGAGGACAGGGGATCGCTACACACCGGGGAGCTGTTTTTT; CDR3 protein: CASIMEDRGSLHTGELFF
J gene: TRBJ1-5; clone size: -; D gene: -; V gene: TRBV27; CDR3 DNA: TGTGCCAGCAGTTTTCAGGGTGGCGGCAATCAGCCCCAGCATTTT; CDR3 protein: CASSFQGGGNQPQHF
J gene: TRBJ1-6; clone size: few; D gene: -; V gene: TRBV5-1; CDR3 DNA: TGCGCCAGCAGCGCCGGGACGGTGAATTCACCCCTCCACTTT; CDR3 protein: CASSAGTVNSPLHF
J gene: TRBJ2-3; clone size: many; D gene: TRBD2; V gene: TRBV7-2; CDR3 DNA: TGTGCCAGCAGCTTCAACGGGGGGGCCGCAGATACGCAGTATTTT; CDR3 protein: CASSFNGGAADTQYF
J gene: TRBJ2-1; clone size: few; D gene: TRBD1; V gene: TRBV6-1; CDR3 DNA: TGTGCCAGCGGAAGGACAGGGGACAATGAGCAGTTCTTC; CDR3 protein: CASGRTGDNEQFF
J gene: TRBJ2-5; clone size: -; D gene: TRBD2; V gene: TRBV20-1; CDR3 DNA: TGCAGTGCTAGAGATCGCGCCCAAGCGGGGGGGTACCAAGAGACCCAGTACTTC; CDR3 protein: CSARDRAQAGGYQETQYF
J gene: TRBJ2-2; clone size: many; D gene: -; V gene: TRBV12-3/TRBV12-4; CDR3 DNA: TGTGCCAGCACCACAACCCCCAGGTTCACCGGGGAGCTGTTTTTT; CDR3 protein: CASTTTPRFTGELFF
J gene: TRBJ2-2; clone size: -; D gene: TRBD1; V gene: TRBV6-2/TRBV6-3; CDR3 DNA: TGTGCCAGCAGTCCCAAAGGACAGGAGTTATCCGGGGAGCTGTTTTTT; CDR3 protein: CASSPKGQELSGELFF
J gene: TRBJ2-7; clone size: -; D gene: TRBD2; V gene: TRBV11-2; CDR3 DNA: TGTGCCAGCAGCTTAATCGTCGGTAACCTAGCGGGTCCCTACGAGCAGTACTTC; CDR3 protein: CASSLIVGNLAGPYEQYF
J gene: TRBJ1-1; clone size: many; D gene: -; V gene: TRBV6-5; CDR3 DNA: TGTGCCAGCAGTACCCAAGGAACGACCACTGAAGCTTTCTTT; CDR3 protein: CASSTQGTTTEAFF
J gene: TRBJ2-2; clone size: many; D gene: -; V gene: TRBV4-1; CDR3 DNA: TGCGCCAGCAGCCAAGATCCTTCAGGGGCACAGGCCGGGGAGCTGTTTTTT; CDR3 protein: CASSQDPSGAQAGELFF
J gene: TRBJ1-5; clone size: few; D gene: -; V gene: TRBV7-3; CDR3 DNA: TGTGCCAGCAGCCTCGATGCGATGGGGCCCCAGCATTTT; CDR3 protein: CASSLDAMGPQHF
J gene: TRBJ2-7; clone size: few; D gene: -; V gene: TRBV12-5; CDR3 DNA: TGTGCTAGTGGTTTGGATGGCGGCTCCCCCTACGAGCAGTACTTC; CDR3 protein: CASGLDGGSPYEQYF
J gene: TRBJ1-5; clone size: -; D gene: TRBD1; V gene: TRBV10-3; CDR3 DNA: TGTGCCACTTGGGGGGACAGTAGCAATCAGCCCCAGCATTTT; CDR3 protein: CATWGDSSNQPQHF